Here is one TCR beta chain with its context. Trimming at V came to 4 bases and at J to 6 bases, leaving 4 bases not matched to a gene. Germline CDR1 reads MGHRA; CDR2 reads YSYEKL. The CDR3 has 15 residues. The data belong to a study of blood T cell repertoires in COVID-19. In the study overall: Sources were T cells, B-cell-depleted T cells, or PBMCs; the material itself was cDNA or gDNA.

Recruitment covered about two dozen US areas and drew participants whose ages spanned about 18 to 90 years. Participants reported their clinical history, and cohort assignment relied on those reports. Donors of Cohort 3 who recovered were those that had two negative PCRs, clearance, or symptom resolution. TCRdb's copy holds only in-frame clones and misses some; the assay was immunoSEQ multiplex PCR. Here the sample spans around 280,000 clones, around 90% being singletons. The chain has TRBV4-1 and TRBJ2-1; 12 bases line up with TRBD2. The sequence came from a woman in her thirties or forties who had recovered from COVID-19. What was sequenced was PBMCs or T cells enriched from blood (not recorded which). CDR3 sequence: CASSPLGLAGNEQFF. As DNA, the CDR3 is TGCGCCAGCAGCCCCCTGGGACTAGCGGGCAATGAGCAGTTCTTC.